These 25 T cell receptor beta chains were all obtained from the same sample, sequenced in a study of radiotherapy plus CTLA-4 blockade in lung cancer. Using immunoSEQ multiplex PCR, the repertoire was profiled, and TCRdb retains in-frame clones only, with some absent. The sample lists about 24,000 clones, over 55% occurring once. The material sequenced was peripheral blood, taken from a patient treated with radiotherapy plus ipilimumab. The receptor set was obtained from a human donor with non-small cell lung cancer whose response to radiotherapy plus ipilimumab could not be evaluated.

This sequence joins TRBV15 and TRBJ2-3; D perhaps matches TRBD1 (5 bases). Between the trimmed V and J ends, which lost 1 base and 1 base, there was a span of 15 bases. The CDR3 has 17 amino acids. The germline gives CDR1 LNHNV, CDR2 YYDKDF (reference sequence). The CDR3 coding sequence is TGTGCCACCAGCAGAGCTAGGGGCGGCGGAGGCACAGATACGCAGTATTTT. Translation gives CATSRARGGGGTDTQYF.

The CDR3, as DNA: TGTGCCAGCAGCTTAGATTCAGGTTCCTATGGCTACACCTTC. The encoded protein is CASSLDSGSYGYTF. The chain recombines TRBV11-2 with TRBJ1-2; D remains unclear. V lost 0 bases and J 4 bases, leaving 9 bases between the germline ends. The CDR3 sequence is 14 residues long. Per the germline V gene, CDR1 is SGHAT and CDR2 is FQNNGV.

This sequence joins TRBV30 and TRBJ2-2; TRBD2 might be the D (7 bases). Per germline, CDR1 GTSNPN and CDR2 SVGIG (reference sequence). There are 15 residues in the CDR3. Trimming shortened V by 1 base and J by 5 bases, and 14 bases separated the two germline ends. This chain's CDR3 is CAWSGGGLKTGELFF. The CDR3 region has the DNA TGTGCCTGGAGTGGGGGGGGGCTGAAAACCGGGGAGCTGTTTTTT.

The chain carries TRBV6-1 and TRBJ2-1, with 9 positions matching TRBD2. CDR1 and CDR2 from the germline V gene are MNHNS and SASEGT. The trim removed 4 bases at V and 4 bases at J, leaving 11 bases unmatched. The CDR3 is 17 residues long. In nucleotides, the CDR3 is TGTGCCAGCAGTGGCCGAAGTTCGCGGGAGGGTTACAATGAGCAGTTCTTC. It encodes CASSGRSSREGYNEQFF.

The rearrangement links TRBV29-1 to TRBJ2-1; D gene uncertain. The CDR3 totals 14 residues. Trimming took 5 bases from V and 0 from J, leaving 11 bases between them. The germline V gene encodes CDR1 SQVTM and CDR2 ANQGSEA. CDR3 sequence (DNA): TGCAGCGTTTTCAGGTCAGGCTCCTACAATGAGCAGTTCTTC. It encodes CSVFRSGSYNEQFF.

This sequence joins TRBV7-6 and TRBJ1-1, with D possibly matching TRBD1 (6 bases). The CDR3 runs to 15 residues. Germline V gene data show CDR1 as SGHVS and CDR2 as FNYEAQ. V dropped 5 bases and J dropped 0 bases, with 13 bases sitting between them. This CDR3 is CASSPAGDMNTEAFF. The CDR3 DNA reads TGTGCCAGCAGCCCCGCCGGGGACATGAACACTGAAGCTTTCTTT.

The chain employs TRBV6-6 and TRBJ1-3; D ambiguous. Germline V lookup: CDR1 MNHNY, CDR2 SVGAGI (reference sequence). V was cut by 6 bases and J by 2 bases, with 8 bases left in between. CDR3 size: 13 residues. The CDR3 sequence is CASSERTGNTIYF. CDR3 DNA: TGTGCCAGCAGCGAGAGAACTGGAAACACCATATATTTT.

The rearrangement joins TRBV5-1 to TRBJ1-2; D is perhaps TRBD1 (5 bases). CDR1 and CDR2 (germline): SGHRS, YFSETQ. V lost 0 bases to trimming and J lost 3 bases, with 12 bases between them. This CDR3 contains 15 residues. The CDR3 sequence: CASSLAGGSYYGYTF. CDR3 in DNA: TGCGCCAGCAGCTTGGCCGGGGGGAGCTACTATGGCTACACCTTC.

V and J are TRBV7-2 and TRBJ1-6; 7 nucleotides match TRBD1. The CDR3 spans 14 residues. CDR1 and CDR2 (germline): SGHTA, FQGNSA. With 5 bases clipped from V and 6 bases from J, the junction kept 4 bases outside the gene matches. CDR3 bases: TGTGCCAGCAGCGTGACAGGGCGTAATTCACCCCTCCACTTT. Its protein product is CASSVTGRNSPLHF. The complete variable domain, with remaining parts taken from reference TRBV7-2 and TRBJ1-6, reads GAGVSQSPSNKVTEKGKDVELRCDPISGHTALYWYRQSLGQGLEFLIYFQGNSAPDKSGLPSDRFSAERTGGSVSTLTIQRTQQEDSAVYLCASSVTGRNSPLHFGNGTRLTVT.

The V gene is TRBV5-4, the J gene TRBJ2-1; D perhaps matches TRBD2 (7 bases). Germline CDR1 SGHNT, CDR2 YYREEE (reference sequence). This CDR3 region has 14 residues. Trimming cost V 0 bases and J 10 bases, with 14 bases left between them. CDR3 loop: CASSLVGEGGEQFF. For the CDR3, the DNA is TGTGCCAGCAGCTTGGTTGGGGAGGGGGGAGAGCAGTTCTTC.

J is TRBJ1-1 and V is TRBV5-1; 9 bases agree with TRBD1. Trimming took 4 bases from V and 6 from J; bases not matched to a gene: 7. The CDR3 is 14 residues long. Per the germline V gene, CDR1 is SGHRS and CDR2 is YFSETQ. The CDR3 nucleotides are TGCGCCAGCAGCGTGGGACAGGGACGCGCTGAAGCTTTCTTT. Translated: CASSVGQGRAEAFF.

The V gene is TRBV28, the J gene TRBJ2-7, with 8 bases aligning to TRBD2. The CDR3 runs to 14 residues. Trimming cost V 6 bases and J 2 bases; bases outside gene matches: 6. The V gene's germline CDR1 is MDHEN and CDR2 SYDVKM. Here the CDR3 DNA reads TGTGCCAGCAGCCTTCGACTAGCGACCTACGAGCAGTACTTC. This gives the protein CASSLRLATYEQYF.

This clone was picked up a small number of times. The rearrangement joins TRBV6-1 to TRBJ1-5, with 8 bases matching TRBD1. CDR3 length: 13 amino acids. Per germline, CDR1 MNHNS and CDR2 SASEGT. V was pared by 8 bases and J by 7 bases, with 7 bases of the junction left unmatched. In DNA form, the CDR3 reads TGTGCCAGCCGGACAGGGACAGGACAGCCCCAGCATTTT. This gives the protein CASRTGTGQPQHF.

V is TRBV5-6 and J is TRBJ2-2; TRBD1 agrees at 8 bases. Germline-derived CDR1 and CDR2 are SGHDT and YYEEEE. Germline trimming cut 3 bases from V and 1 base from J; bases unmatched to any gene: 8. This CDR3 contains 17 residues. The CDR3 loop reads CASSYRLTGVNTGELFF. CDR3 DNA: TGTGCCAGCAGCTATCGCCTGACAGGGGTGAACACCGGGGAGCTGTTTTTT.

V usage is TRBV6-1 and J usage is TRBJ1-5; the match to TRBD1 covers 7 bases. The CDR3 is 17 residues long. The V gene's germline CDR1 is MNHNS and CDR2 SASEGT. J gave up 4 bases and V 3 bases, and 12 bases lay outside the gene matches. In DNA, the CDR3 is TGTGCCAGCAGTGATCCTCACTTGACAGGGAAGAATCAGCCCCAGCATTTT. Translating gives CASSDPHLTGKNQPQHF.

J is TRBJ1-1 and V is TRBV19, with 10 bases aligning to TRBD1. V was clipped by 5 bases and J by 10 bases; unmatched bases: 4. The CDR3 contains 12 residues. Germline loops: CDR1 LNHDA, CDR2 SQIVND (reference sequence). The DNA of the CDR3 is TGTGCCAGTAGTGCTCGGACAGGGGGAGCTTTCTTT. Protein: CASSARTGGAFF.

The V gene is TRBV7-2, the J gene TRBJ2-4; 10 positions agree with TRBD2. From germline, CDR1 is SGHTA and CDR2 FQGNSA. The CDR3 is 17 residues long. The J segment lost 3 bases and the V segment lost 0 bases, leaving 5 bases of the junction unmatched. CDR3 protein: CASSLARTSGSKNIQYF. CDR3 DNA: TGTGCCAGCAGCTTAGCCCGGACTAGCGGTAGCAAAAACATTCAGTACTTC.

This chain joins TRBV15 and TRBJ2-1; TRBD2 aligns across 13 bases. Looked up from germline, CDR1 is LNHNV and CDR2 is YYDKDF (reference sequence). The junction had 1 base not matched to a gene; V was cut back by 3 bases and J by 5 bases. This CDR3 is built from 15 residues. Here the CDR3 DNA reads TGTGCCACCAGCAGGGGACTAGCGGGGAACAATGAGCAGTTCTTC. Translating it yields CATSRGLAGNNEQFF.

The genes are TRBV5-1 and TRBJ2-7; 7 bases align to TRBD2. Germline lookup yields CDR1 SGHRS and CDR2 YFSETQ. The ends lost 0 bases at V and 4 bases at J; junction bases unmatched: 4. The CDR3 covers 14 residues. The CDR3 DNA follows: TGCGCCAGCAGCTTGGTTGCGGGAGCTTACGAGCAGTACTTC. Its translation is CASSLVAGAYEQYF.

This clone was detected a few times. Here the CDR3 reads CASSLLAIHEQYF. In DNA form, the CDR3 reads TGTGCCAGCAGTCTTCTAGCGATCCACGAGCAGTACTTC. The rearrangement uses TRBV28 and TRBJ2-7, with D possibly TRBD2 on 6 matching bases. Germline values: CDR1 MDHEN, CDR2 SYDVKM. This CDR3 is built from 13 residues. Between the trimmed V and J ends, which lost 5 bases and 5 bases, there was a span of 13 bases.

The rearrangement links TRBV27 to TRBJ1-1; 7 bases align to TRBD1. Looked up from germline, CDR1 is MNHEY and CDR2 is SMNVEV (reference sequence). Trimming removed 2 bases from V and 3 bases from J; junction bases left unmatched: 3. CDR3 length: 14 amino acids. The CDR3 spells CASSLRGHYTEAFF. The CDR3 region has the DNA TGTGCCAGCAGTTTAAGGGGGCATTACACTGAAGCTTTCTTT.

This clone was observed a handful of times. The gene calls are TRBV7-2 and TRBJ2-7; the match to TRBD1 covers 7 bases. Per the germline V gene, CDR1 is SGHTA and CDR2 is FQGNSA. V was pared by 1 base and J by 5 bases, with 8 bases of the junction left unmatched. The CDR3 runs to 15 residues. CDR3 residues: CASSLVDREPHEQYF. DNA of the CDR3: TGTGCCAGCAGCTTAGTCGACAGGGAGCCCCACGAGCAGTACTTC.

V and J are TRBV7-8 and TRBJ1-2, with D hard to call. Between the trimmed V and J ends, which lost 5 bases and 3 bases, there was a span of 7 bases. The CDR3 has 12 residues. Germline values: CDR1 SGHVS, CDR2 FQNEAQ. CDR3 sequence (DNA): TGTGCCAGCAGCCAGACACACTATGGCTACACCTTC. Translation gives CASSQTHYGYTF. Filled out from reference TRBV7-8 and TRBJ1-2, the complete variable domain reads GAGVSQSPRYKVAKRGQDVALRCDPISGHVSLFWYQQALGQGPEFLTYFQNEAQLDKSGLPSDRFFAERPEGSVSTLKIQRTQQEDSAVYLCASSQTHYGYTFGSGTRLTVV.

This clone was picked up one time. This CDR3 is CASSRGLAGLDNEQFF. The CDR3 nucleotides read TGTGCCAGCAGCCGGGGGCTAGCGGGATTGGACAATGAGCAGTTCTTC. This chain connects TRBV5-6 to TRBJ2-1; TRBD2 agrees at 9 bases. The CDR3 extends over 16 amino acids. After removal of 4 bases from V and 5 bases from J, the junction contained 10 bases not matched to a gene. Germline CDR1 and CDR2: SGHDT and YYEEEE.

In its sample, this clone was seen a few times. J is TRBJ2-3 and V is TRBV18; D is undetermined. This CDR3 comprises 14 residues. V was cut by 2 bases and J by 6 bases, with 12 bases left in between. CDR1 is KGHSH and CDR2 is LQKENI in the germline V gene. CDR3: CASSPSQAGDTQYF. DNA for the CDR3: TGTGCCAGCTCACCATCGCAGGCCGGTGATACGCAGTATTTT.